The source of this T cell receptor (beta chain) is a study of blood T cell repertoires in COVID-19. Across the whole study: COVID-19 samples from acute and convalescent phases originated in the United States, Italy and Spain. T cells, B-cell-depleted T cells, or PBMCs supplied cDNA or gDNA.

Authors' processing steps: Reference gene primer amplification in the assay estimated nucleated cell counts. The method was immunoSEQ multiplex PCR; TCRdb's version includes in-frame clones alone and lacks a portion of them. The V and J calls and clone size were taken over from that table, and D and trimming were inferred from the DNA. The table lists fewer than 250,000 clones, 75% to 90% of them singletons, with around 2.6% in the top ten. V shed 3 bases and J shed 2 bases, with 11 bases lying between them. The CDR3 contains 14 residues. Germline V gene sequence: CDR1 MNHEY, CDR2 SVGAGI. The material sequenced was peripheral blood. V is TRBV6-5 and J is TRBJ2-7; D might be TRBD2 (5 bases). The sequence derives from a woman between 65 and 79 years old with active or convalescent COVID-19. CDR3 nucleotides: TGTGCCAGCAGTTATGGGTCGGGGACCTACGAGCAGTACTTC. It is translated as CASSYGSGTYEQYF.